Detailed here is one T cell receptor beta chain. The data belong to a study of control samples from healthy donors and cancer patients. TCRdb's copy holds only in-frame clones and misses some; the assay was immunoSEQ multiplex PCR. The table lists roughly 450,000 clones, 90% of them singletons. The CDR3 runs to 12 residues. In germline, CDR1 is SQVTM, CDR2 ANQGSEA. The J segment lost 5 bases and the V segment lost 6 bases, leaving 3 bases of the junction unmatched. This chain links TRBV29-1 with TRBJ1-1, with 10 nucleotides matching TRBD1. The source material was PBMCs. This clonotype originated in a man aged 35-49 years with head and neck cancer. CDR3 nucleotides: TGCAGCGTGGGACAGGGGTGGACTGAAGCTTTCTTT. Encoded protein: CSVGQGWTEAFF.